The 22 T cell receptor beta chains given below trace back to one sample, sequenced in a study of T cell responses to AZD1222 COVID-19 vaccine (dated by TCRdb to the early 2020s). The library was produced with the immunoSEQ multiplex PCR assay. The source is immuneACCESS, and TCRdb retained only in-frame sequences with V and J called. Part of the clones is not carried over; for the studies checked, unresolved V genes explain less than half of this, and the remainder is unexplained. The sample table records more than 150,000 clones; 85% to 90% of these occur just once. About 2.5% of the sample rests with the top ten. What this sample's time point label stands for: baseline before first vaccination. According to the study, the label for this sample's treatment or condition signals: meningococcal conjugate vaccine given as trial control. The specimen was peripheral blood, collected on day 0 of MenACWY control vaccination. The receptor set was obtained from an adult in good health.

This clone was observed a few times. This chain links TRBV19 with TRBJ1-2, with TRBD1 matching over 7 bases. The junction had 5 bases not matched to a gene; V was cut back by 4 bases and J by 6 bases. The V gene's germline CDR1 is LNHDA and CDR2 SQIVND (reference sequence). The CDR3 runs to 13 residues. CDR3 bases: TGTGCCAGTAGTACCAGGGGGATCGATGGCTACACCTTC. This sequence encodes CASSTRGIDGYTF.

The rearrangement joins TRBV5-5 to TRBJ1-2; D gene ambiguous. With 4 bases removed from V and 8 bases from J, the gap between germline ends came to 21 bases. The CDR3 has 15 amino acids. Germline V gene sequence: CDR1 SGHKS, CDR2 YYEKEE (reference sequence). CDR3 sequence reads: CASSPPGRFILGYTF. As DNA, the CDR3 is TGTGCCAGCAGCCCCCCCGGACGGTTTATTTTAGGCTACACCTTC.

The chain links TRBV5-8 to TRBJ2-5; D perhaps matches TRBD1 (5 bases). V was clipped by 1 base and J by 0 bases, with 10 bases between them. The CDR3 contains 15 residues. CDR1 SGHTS and CDR2 YDEGEE come from the germline V gene. The CDR3 nucleotides are TGTGCCAGCAGCTTGTGGCAGGGTGACCAAGAGACCCAGTACTTC. Its translation: CASSLWQGDQETQYF.

This sequence joins TRBV7-2 and TRBJ1-1; D is uncertain. Per the germline V gene, CDR1 is SGHTA and CDR2 is FQGNSA. The V end was cut by 5 bases, the J end by 4 bases, with 8 bases between. CDR3 length: 12 residues. The CDR3 loop reads CASSPDATEAFF. CDR3 in DNA: TGTGCCAGCAGCCCGGATGCCACTGAAGCTTTCTTT.

In the case of this clone: The sample has other DNA sequences that encode this CDR3 too. V is TRBV24-1 and J is TRBJ1-5, with D unresolved. This CDR3 is built from 14 residues. Germline V gene data show CDR1 as KGHDR and CDR2 as SFDVKD. Between the trimmed V and J ends, which lost 0 bases and 0 bases, there was a span of 2 bases. CDR3 sequence: CATSDLDSNQPQHF. The CDR3 DNA sequence: TGTGCCACCAGTGATTTGGATAGCAATCAGCCCCAGCATTTT.

The gene calls are TRBV30 and TRBJ1-2; D not certain. The V gene's germline CDR1 is GTSNPN and CDR2 SVGIG (reference sequence). The CDR3 spans 15 residues. Trimming shortened V by 1 base and J by 6 bases, and 18 bases separated the two germline ends. The CDR3 region is CAWSAPHPFFHGYTF. In nucleotides, the CDR3 is TGTGCCTGGAGTGCCCCCCACCCTTTTTTCCATGGCTACACCTTC.

The chain couples TRBV29-1 to TRBJ2-7; 8 bases fit TRBD2. CDR3 length equals 14 residues. V trimming: 5 bases; J trimming: 1 base; junction bases outside the gene matches: 7. Germline CDR1 SQVTM, CDR2 ANQGSEA. The CDR3, as DNA: TGCAGCGTTACCGGACTAGCCTCTTCCTACGAGCAGTACTTC. Its protein product is CSVTGLASSYEQYF.

The V call is TRBV29-1, the J call TRBJ2-7, with TRBD1 matching over 8 bases. V shed 6 bases, J shed 3 bases, and the junction held 4 bases outside the gene matches. CDR3 length: 12 amino acids. The germline V gene has CDR1 SQVTM and CDR2 ANQGSEA. The chain's CDR3 is CSVKTGDYEQYF. The DNA for the CDR3 is TGCAGCGTCAAGACAGGGGACTACGAGCAGTACTTC.

This clone came up a few times. The chain carries TRBV6-4 and TRBJ2-1; D possibly corresponds to TRBD2 (5 bases). This CDR3 spans 16 amino acids. The V and J ends lost 5 bases and 7 bases respectively, with 21 bases between them. CDR1 and CDR2 (germline): MRHNA, SNTAGT. The CDR3, as DNA: TGTGCCAGCAGTCTGAGCAGCGGACGAGGTTTTAATGAGCAGTTCTTC. Protein product: CASSLSSGRGFNEQFF.

This chain connects TRBV5-4 to TRBJ2-1; D possibly corresponds to TRBD2 (6 bases). The ends were cut back, 4 bases at V and 0 bases at J, with 11 bases in the middle. Germline V gene data show CDR1 as SGHNT and CDR2 as YYREEE (reference sequence). There are 15 residues in the CDR3. The CDR3 here is CASSPTSRSYNEQFF. Written as DNA, the CDR3 is TGTGCCAGCAGCCCAACTAGCCGCTCCTACAATGAGCAGTTCTTC.

The rearrangement links TRBV28 to TRBJ2-3; 13 bases are a match to TRBD2. CDR1 MDHEN and CDR2 SYDVKM come from the germline V gene. With 5 bases clipped from V and 6 bases from J, the junction kept 11 bases outside the gene matches. The CDR3 loop spans 17 amino acids. CDR3 region: CASSPHGLAGAHDTQYF. The CDR3 nucleotides are TGTGCCAGCAGTCCCCATGGACTAGCGGGAGCTCACGATACGCAGTATTTT.

Only one count was recorded for this clone. The chain couples TRBV11-3 to TRBJ2-7, with D perhaps matching TRBD2 (7 bases). Trimming took off 3 bases at V and 6 bases at J, with 18 bases between the two ends. CDR1 is SGHNT, CDR2 YENEEA, per germline. This CDR3 spans 15 amino acids. CDR3 sequence (DNA): TGTGCCAGCAGCTTCGGCGGGGGCTCCACAGCCGAGCAGTACTTC. It yields the protein CASSFGGGSTAEQYF.

The V gene is TRBV5-1, the J gene TRBJ1-3; D is undetermined. V was clipped by 0 bases and J by 4 bases, with 8 bases between them. This CDR3 is 14 amino acids long. Per germline, CDR1 SGHRS and CDR2 YFSETQ. The CDR3 loop reads CASSLGEPGNTIYF. The DNA of the CDR3 is TGCGCCAGCAGCTTGGGCGAACCGGGAAACACCATATATTTT.

This chain joins TRBV7-3 and TRBJ2-2; D not resolved. V lost 4 bases and J 5 bases, leaving 8 bases between the germline ends. Germline CDR1 is SGHTA and CDR2 is FQGTGA. This CDR3 has 13 amino acids. CDR3 sequence (DNA): TGTGCCAGCAGCTCCTTAGTGACCGGGGAGCTGTTTTTT. It codes for CASSSLVTGELFF. Drawing the rest from reference TRBV7-3 and TRBJ2-2, the complete variable domain is GAGVSQTPSNKVTEKGKYVELRCDPISGHTALYWYRQSLGQGPEFLIYFQGTGAADDSGLPNDRFFAVRPEGSVSTLKIQRTERGDSAVYLCASSSLVTGELFFGEGSRLTVL.

The chain employs TRBV5-1 and TRBJ2-7, with D perhaps matching TRBD2 (7 bases). V lost 4 bases to trimming and J lost 0 bases, with 17 bases between them. There are 16 residues in the CDR3. Germline V CDR1 and CDR2: SGHRS, YFSETQ. The CDR3 here is CASSPGGGRSSYEQYF. The CDR3 region has the DNA TGCGCCAGCAGCCCTGGGGGGGGCAGGAGCTCCTACGAGCAGTACTTC.

The chain has TRBV15 and TRBJ2-3, with D maybe TRBD2 (5 bases). The CDR3 runs 16 residues. Germline lookup yields CDR1 LNHNV and CDR2 YYDKDF (reference sequence). The V and J ends lost 3 bases and 0 bases respectively, with 13 bases between them. CDR3 DNA: TGTGCCACCAGCAGGCTAGCAGACTCTAGCACAGATACGCAGTATTTT. Its translation is CATSRLADSSTDTQYF.

This chain connects TRBV28 to TRBJ1-6, with unresolved D. Trimming pared 3 bases from V and 7 bases from J, leaving 10 bases between. The germline CDR1 and CDR2 sequences are MDHEN and SYDVKM. The CDR3 is 14 amino acids. The CDR3, as DNA: TGTGCCAGCAGTTTGGGCGGTCTCAATTCACCCCTCCACTTT. This codes for CASSLGGLNSPLHF.

The CDR3 DNA is TGTGCCAGCAGCCCCGTCCCCCCGGACCTCGACGCAGATACGCAGTATTTT. Its protein is CASSPVPPDLDADTQYF. The V gene is TRBV3-1 (or the pseudogene TRBV3-2), the J gene TRBJ2-3; D remains ambiguous. V was clipped by 4 bases and J by 4 bases, with 21 bases between them. Germline CDR1 is LGHDT and CDR2 is YNNKEL (reference sequence). CDR3 length: 17 residues.

With respect to this clone: Its ends do not fully match the called genes, so a read error is possible. V gene TRBV13 combines with J gene TRBJ1-5; possible D gene TRBD1, 6 bases. Per the germline V gene, CDR1 is PRHDT and CDR2 is FYEKMQ (reference sequence). The CDR3 is 15 residues long. As DNA, the CDR3 is TGTGCCAGCAGTTTAGGGGGGAAGGGCAATCAGCCCCAGCATTTT. Residues: CASSLGGKGNQPQHF.

The chain couples TRBV28 to TRBJ2-2; no firm D call. The length of the CDR3 is 14 residues. Germline V gene sequence: CDR1 MDHEN, CDR2 SYDVKM. V was cut by 3 bases and J by 6 bases, with 11 bases left in between. The CDR3 DNA is TGTGCCAGCAGTTTCCTTCCCGGCGCCGGGGAGCTGTTTTTT. Translated: CASSFLPGAGELFF.

This rearrangement joins TRBV28 to TRBJ2-1; 8 nucleotides match TRBD1. Germline-derived CDR1 and CDR2 are MDHEN and SYDVKM. This CDR3 has 17 amino acids. V gave up 2 bases and J gave up 3 bases; unmatched junction bases: 9. In DNA, the CDR3 is TGTGCCAGCAGTTTACCCATGACAGGGGTCTTCTACAATGAGCAGTTCTTC. Translating gives CASSLPMTGVFYNEQFF.

The chain has TRBV5-1 and TRBJ2-7, with D uncertain. Trimming stripped 4 bases from V and 6 bases from J, with 17 bases between. In germline, CDR1 is SGHRS, CDR2 YFSETQ. This CDR3 is 14 amino acids long. The CDR3: CASSPPSTKIEQYF. Here the CDR3 DNA reads TGCGCCAGCAGCCCCCCCAGCACTAAAATCGAGCAGTACTTC.